This T cell receptor beta chain stems from a study of molecular identifiers for immune sequencing clone quantification. The study, taken as a whole, reports: Highly expanded clone sizes could be underestimated through barcode sharing by identical TCR molecules. Detectable among one million naive cells, according to reports, was Jurkat TCR RNA spiked in from one cell.

Details on this clonotype: Its antigen is not identified.

TCRdb redid the calling of the PCR reads with MiXCR, one entry per CDR3 protein. The sample lists around 470,000 distinct CDR3 sequences, about 25% occurring once. Trimming left V 0 bases short and J 11 bases short, with 18 bases between. Germline CDR1 is SGHKS and CDR2 is YYEKEE (reference sequence). The CDR3 is made up of 15 amino acids. The authors sorted naive CD8 T cells as CD8+CD4-CCR7+CD45RA+. The rearrangement joins TRBV5-5 to TRBJ2-1; D remains unclear. The sequence was obtained from a human donor in good health. Some libraries in this study had Jurkat cell RNA spiked in. The specimen was naive CD8+ T cells from blood, with Jurkat cell RNA spiked in. Subset defined: FACS-sorted CD8+CD4-CCR7+CD45RA+ naive T cells. CDR3 amino acids: CASSLDASDGAQQFF. The CDR3 coding sequence is TGTGCCAGCAGCTTGGACGCCTCCGACGGAGCACAGCAGTTCTTC.